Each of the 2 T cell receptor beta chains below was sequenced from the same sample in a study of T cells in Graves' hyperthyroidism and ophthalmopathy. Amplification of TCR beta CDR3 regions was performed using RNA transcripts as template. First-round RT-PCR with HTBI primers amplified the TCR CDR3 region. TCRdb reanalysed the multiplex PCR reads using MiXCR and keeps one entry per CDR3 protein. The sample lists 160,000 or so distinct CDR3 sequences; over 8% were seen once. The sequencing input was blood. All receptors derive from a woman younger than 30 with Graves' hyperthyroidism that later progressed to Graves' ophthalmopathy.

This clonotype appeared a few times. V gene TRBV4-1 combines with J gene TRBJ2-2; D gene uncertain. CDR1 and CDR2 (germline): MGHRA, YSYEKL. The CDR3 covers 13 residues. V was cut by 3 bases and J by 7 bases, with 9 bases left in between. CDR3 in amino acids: CASSQGRSGELFF. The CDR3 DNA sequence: TGCGCCAGCAGCCAGGGAAGGAGCGGGGAGCTGTTTTTT.

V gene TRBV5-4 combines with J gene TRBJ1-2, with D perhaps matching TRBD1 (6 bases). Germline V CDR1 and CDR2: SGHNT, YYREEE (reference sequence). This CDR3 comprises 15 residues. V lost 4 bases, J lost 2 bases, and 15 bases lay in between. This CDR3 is CASSQGQGTNYGYTF. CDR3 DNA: TGTGCCAGCAGCCAGGGGCAGGGAACAAACTATGGCTACACCTTC.